This T cell receptor beta chain was sequenced for a study of beta chain features in type 1 diabetes. Post-sort purity exceeded 98% for all sorted populations. The study reverse transcribed the entire isolated RNA, so it sequenced expressed TCRB transcripts. Clones were sequenced by immunoSEQ multiplex PCR, and TCRdb holds only the in-frame ones, with some missing. The sample records approximately 280,000 clones, over 12% being singletons. CDR1 is SGHTA, CDR2 FQGNSA, per germline. The ends were cut back, 1 base at V and 4 bases at J, with 5 bases in the middle. This CDR3 is built from 13 residues. As to this clone: The antigen remains undetermined.

Study-level results: Moderate but significant shortening of TCRB CDR3s was recorded in all four CD4+ subsets from Type 1 diabetes patients. Whether HLA type affects TCRB rearrangement stayed undetermined in the present work.

Specimen: naive CD4+ T cells from blood. This chain uses TRBV7-2 with TRBJ1-5; D gene uncertain. This receptor was identified in a man younger than 30 with type 1 diabetes. Here the CDR3 DNA reads TGTGCCAGCAGCTTAGGGAGAAATCAGCCCCAGCATTTT. The encoded protein is CASSLGRNQPQHF.